This TCR beta chain was retrieved from a study of T cells in Graves' hyperthyroidism and ophthalmopathy. Study-wide results and limits: With a median lead of approximately six months before onset, the model predicted ophthalmopathy.

A word on this clonotype: Its antigen is unknown.

Trimming cost V 3 bases and J 1 base, with 13 bases left between them. Germline lookup yields CDR1 SGDLS and CDR2 YYNGEE. The CDR3 covers 16 residues. Amplified TCR beta CDR3 regions derived from RNA transcripts. Researchers ran a first-round RT-PCR on the TCR CDR3 using the HTBI primer set. MiXCR, applied by TCRdb to the multiplex PCR reads, yields one record per CDR3 protein. Among hundreds of thousands of distinct CDR3 sequences listed, more than 15% were seen once. The receptor was derived from a woman aged 40 to 55 with Graves' ophthalmopathy. The chain employs TRBV9 and TRBJ2-2, with D perhaps assigned TRBD1 or TRBD2 (7 bases each). The sample consisted of blood. The CDR3 spells CASSEGASGNTGELFF. CDR3 nucleotide sequence: TGTGCCAGCAGCGAGGGGGCTAGCGGGAACACCGGGGAGCTGTTTTTT.